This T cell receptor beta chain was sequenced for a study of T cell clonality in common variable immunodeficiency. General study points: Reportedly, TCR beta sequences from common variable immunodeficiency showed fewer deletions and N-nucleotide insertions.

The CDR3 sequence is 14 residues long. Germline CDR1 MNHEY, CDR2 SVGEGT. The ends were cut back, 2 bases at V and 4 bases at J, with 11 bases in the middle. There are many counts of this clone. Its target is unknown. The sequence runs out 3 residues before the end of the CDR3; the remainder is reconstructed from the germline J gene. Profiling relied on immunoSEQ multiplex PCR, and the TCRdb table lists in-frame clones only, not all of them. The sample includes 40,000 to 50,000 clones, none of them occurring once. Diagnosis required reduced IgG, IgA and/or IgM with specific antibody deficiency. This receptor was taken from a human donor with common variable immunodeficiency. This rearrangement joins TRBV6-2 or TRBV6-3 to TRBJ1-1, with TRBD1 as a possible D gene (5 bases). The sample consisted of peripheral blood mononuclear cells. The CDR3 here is CASSYGAGLTEAFF. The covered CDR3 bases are TGTGCCAGCAGTTACGGGGCAGGCCTCACTGAA.